These T cell receptor beta chains were read from a single sample in a study of cytomegalovirus exposure and HLA in healthy donors. Assay: immunoSEQ multiplex PCR; the TCRdb copy retains only in-frame clones and omits some. The sample holds 180,000 or so clones; 75% to 80% are singletons and the top ten take more than 12%. The sample comprised PBMCs. The receptors come from a man between 50 and 59 years old in good health and CMV-seropositive. Both conserved end residues are part of each CDR3.

V: TRBV4-2
CDR3: CASSPPGYEQYF

V: TRBV5-4
CDR3: CASSPGGLGSYEQYF

V: TRBV5-3
CDR3: CARSTQTGKNTEAFF

V: TRBV28
CDR3: CASYSGQGGEQYF

V: TRBV9
CDR3: CASTPGQAFSGNTIYF

V: TRBV9
CDR3: CASSVRSYVGEQFF

V: TRBV11-3
CDR3: CASSLAGGQAYNEQFF

V: TRBV11-2
CDR3: CASSLIGGQAEAFF

V: TRBV27
CDR3: CASSLSIRGLDTQYF

V: TRBV11-2
CDR3: CASSPPSFAGYEKLFF

V: TRBV11-3
CDR3: CASSKREKGTGELFF

V: TRBV5-1
CDR3: CASSLVSGGLVTEAFF

V: TRBV29-1
CDR3: CSLTGALYGYTF

V: TRBV5-1
CDR3: CASSLHRGMYTEAFF

V: TRBV11-2
CDR3: CASSFNGGKTNEKLFF

V: TRBV7-6
CDR3: CASSPFGGTEAFF

V: TRBV4-3
CDR3: CASSQQTGSGNTIYF

V: TRBV19
CDR3: CASSIVGGYGYTF

V: TRBV10-3
CDR3: CAIRGQTNSPLHF

V: TRBV7-3
CDR3: CASSQGGDRNQPQHF

V: TRBV7-6
CDR3: CASSLVAPSELGTQYF

V: TRBV27
CDR3: CASSPLLGQGRNEQFF

V: TRBV5-6
CDR3: CASSLGGRLFNSPLHF

V: TRBV18
CDR3: CASSPEGRNGYTF

V: TRBV6-1
CDR3: CASIIRGPGNTIYF

V: TRBV28
CDR3: CASRGQGDKGNPFGYGYTF

V: TRBV7-8
CDR3: CASSFIGASTEAFF

V: TRBV5-1
CDR3: CASSLGGSYGYTF

V: TRBV6-6
CDR3: CASSRDRASYEQYF

V: TRBV5-6
CDR3: CASNSWTGGEKLFF

V: TRBV9
CDR3: CASMKGSGTQETQYF

V: TRBV25-1
CDR3: CASSEWVLADSQETQYF

V: TRBV29-1
CDR3: CSVTQSSYNEQFF

V: TRBV6-5
CDR3: CASSPRQGIYEQYF

V: TRBV9
CDR3: CASSPAEETQYF

V: TRBV7-8
CDR3: CASSEPIDSTTTSEAFF

V: TRBV9
CDR3: CASSPTGQGGYTEAFF

V: TRBV7-9
CDR3: CSSSPGPAGSPLHF

V: TRBV6-1
CDR3: CASSESGVGHTIATDTQYF

V: TRBV5-1
CDR3: CASSLVRAQETQYF

V: TRBV5-5
CDR3: CASSSLPLASTGELFF

V: TRBV10-3
CDR3: CAISEGLAGGQETQYF

V: TRBV19
CDR3: CASNQGSTEAFF

V: TRBV4-1
CDR3: CASSQHPGGGSTGELFF

V: TRBV27
CDR3: CASSPQDRSGNTIYF

V: TRBV6-1
CDR3: CASSEDRGDTEAFF

V: TRBV7-2
CDR3: CASSSKGQRGGNTEAFF

V: TRBV30
CDR3: CAWTPGQGTSPLHF

V: TRBV28
CDR3: CASIPSHSGNFYGYTF

V: TRBV6-1
CDR3: CASSEDSPQHF

V: TRBV5-6
CDR3: CASSLTAYEQYF

V: TRBV7-9
CDR3: CASSSLAGGRKDFYEQFF

V: TRBV7-9
CDR3: CAGAGVKNIQYF

V: TRBV4-1
CDR3: CASSRGTSGRSYEQYF

V: TRBV2
CDR3: CASSEWGVTEKLFF